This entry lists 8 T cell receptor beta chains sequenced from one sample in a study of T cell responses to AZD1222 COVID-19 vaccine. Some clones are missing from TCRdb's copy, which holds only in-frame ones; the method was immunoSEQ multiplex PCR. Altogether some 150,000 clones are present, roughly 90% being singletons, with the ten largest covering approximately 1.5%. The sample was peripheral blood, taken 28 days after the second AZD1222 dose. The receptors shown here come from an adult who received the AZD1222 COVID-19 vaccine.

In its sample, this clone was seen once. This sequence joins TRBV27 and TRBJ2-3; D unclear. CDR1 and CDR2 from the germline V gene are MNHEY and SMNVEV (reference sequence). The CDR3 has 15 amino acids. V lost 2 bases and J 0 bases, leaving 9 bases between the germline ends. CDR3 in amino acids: CASSLRLVSTDTQYF. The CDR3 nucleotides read TGTGCCAGCAGTTTACGTCTGGTTAGCACAGATACGCAGTATTTT.

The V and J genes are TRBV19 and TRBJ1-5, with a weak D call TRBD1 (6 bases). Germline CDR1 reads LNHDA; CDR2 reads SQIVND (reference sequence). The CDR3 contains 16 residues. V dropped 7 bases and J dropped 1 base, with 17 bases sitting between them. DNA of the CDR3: TGTGCCAGTACAGAAGGACAGTCCTTAAGCAATCAGCCCCAGCATTTT. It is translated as CASTEGQSLSNQPQHF.

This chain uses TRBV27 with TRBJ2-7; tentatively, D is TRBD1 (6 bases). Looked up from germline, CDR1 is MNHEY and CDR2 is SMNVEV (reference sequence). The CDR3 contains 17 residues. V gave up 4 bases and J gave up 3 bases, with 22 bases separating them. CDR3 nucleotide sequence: TGTGCCAGCAGTTCCCGTACCCTACTCTCAGGGGACTACGAGCAGTACTTC. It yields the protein CASSSRTLLSGDYEQYF.

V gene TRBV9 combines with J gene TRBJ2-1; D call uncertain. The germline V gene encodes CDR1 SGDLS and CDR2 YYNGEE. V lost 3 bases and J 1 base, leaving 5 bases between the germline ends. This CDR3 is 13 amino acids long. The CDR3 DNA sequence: TGTGCCAGCAGCGCCGGGTCCTACAATGAGCAGTTCTTC. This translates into CASSAGSYNEQFF.

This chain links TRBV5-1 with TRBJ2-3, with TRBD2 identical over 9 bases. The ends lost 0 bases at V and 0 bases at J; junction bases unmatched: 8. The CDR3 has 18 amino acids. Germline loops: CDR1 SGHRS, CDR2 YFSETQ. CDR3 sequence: CASSLGASGVTSTDTQYF. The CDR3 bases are TGCGCCAGCAGCTTGGGAGCTAGCGGGGTCACTAGCACAGATACGCAGTATTTT.

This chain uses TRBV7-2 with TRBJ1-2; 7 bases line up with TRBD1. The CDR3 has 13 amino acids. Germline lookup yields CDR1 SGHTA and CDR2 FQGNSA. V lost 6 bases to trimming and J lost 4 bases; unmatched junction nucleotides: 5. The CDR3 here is CASRGGSGYGYTF. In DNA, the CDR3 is TGTGCCAGCAGAGGGGGCTCAGGCTATGGCTACACCTTC.

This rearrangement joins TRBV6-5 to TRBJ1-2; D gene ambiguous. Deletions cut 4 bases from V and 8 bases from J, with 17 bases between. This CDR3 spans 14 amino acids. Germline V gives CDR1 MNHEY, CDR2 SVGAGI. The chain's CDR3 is CASSSGPGVWGYTF. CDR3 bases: TGTGCCAGCAGTTCAGGCCCCGGGGTTTGGGGCTACACCTTC.

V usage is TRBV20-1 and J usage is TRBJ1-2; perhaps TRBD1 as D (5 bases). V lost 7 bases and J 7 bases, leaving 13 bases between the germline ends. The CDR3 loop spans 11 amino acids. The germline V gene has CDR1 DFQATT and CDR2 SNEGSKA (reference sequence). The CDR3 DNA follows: TGCAGTGTCAGGGAACGGGGTGGCTACACCTTC. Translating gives CSVRERGGYTF.